This entry is about one T cell receptor (beta chain). Antigen: not known. The sequenced template was cDNA made from the entire isolated RNA. Across stem cell-like memory T cell samples, reads averaged about 1 million. Here immunoSEQ multiplex PCR was the method, and the copy in TCRdb shows in-frame clones only, minus some. The sample includes approximately 120,000 clones, 40% seen only once; the top ten take around 0.07%. The sample comes from a study of beta chain features in type 1 diabetes. About the research overall: In all, around 99 million sorted cells from all samples were analyzed.

V gave up 4 bases and J gave up 1 base; unmatched junction bases: 12. Germline V gene data show CDR1 as SGHAT and CDR2 as FQNNGV. The CDR3 consists of 18 residues. Points from the study as a whole: Type 1 diabetes patients showed fewer insertions and more deletions at VDJ junctions.

Approximately 0.11 L of blood, on average, came from one heparinised draw per donor. Sequencing input: stem cell memory CD4+ T cells from blood. The chain carries TRBV11-2 and TRBJ2-5; 10 nucleotides match TRBD2. The sequence was collected from a woman younger than 30 in good health. The CDR3 DNA is TGTGCCAGCAGCTCGTCCGGGACTAGCGTCCTTGCCCAAGAGACCCAGTACTTC. It codes for CASSSSGTSVLAQETQYF. Together with reference TRBV11-2 and TRBJ2-5, the CDR3 gives the full variable domain: EAGVAQSPRYKIIEKRQSVAFWCNPISGHATLYWYQQILGQGPKLLIQFQNNGVVDDSQLPKDRFSAERLKGVDSTLKIQPAKLEDSAVYLCASSSSGTSVLAQETQYFGPGTRLLVL.